This entry concerns a single T cell receptor beta chain. This sample stems from a study of blood T cell repertoires in COVID-19. Profiling relied on immunoSEQ multiplex PCR, and the TCRdb table lists in-frame clones only, not all of them. The table lists over 150,000 clones, roughly 80% of them singletons, with roughly 15% in the top ten. The CDR3 totals 16 residues. Germline values: CDR1 LGHNT, CDR2 FRNRAP. The V and J ends lost 5 bases and 5 bases, in that order; junction bases with no gene match: 9. The receptor comes from a man aged 18 to 30 with active or convalescent COVID-19. The genes are TRBV12-5 and TRBJ1-2; TRBD1 aligns across 12 bases. The sequenced sample was peripheral blood. DNA for the CDR3: TGTGCTAGTGGTCCCGGGACAGGGGGCGATAGGTATGGCTACACCTTC. It codes for CASGPGTGGDRYGYTF.